A single sample is the source of the 22 T cell receptor beta chains below, sequenced in a study of ipilimumab plus nivolumab after autologous stem cell transplantation. The assay was immunoSEQ multiplex PCR, and TCRdb's table has in-frame clones only and misses some. The repertoire holds 20,000 to 25,000 clones, with roughly 84% as singletons. The material was PBMCs, obtained in a trial of ipilimumab plus nivolumab as post-transplant consolidation. Receptors were obtained from a male donor with diffuse large B-cell lymphoma.

This chain uses TRBV10-1 with TRBJ2-5; D possibly corresponds to TRBD1 (5 bases). This CDR3 comprises 14 residues. V gave up 0 bases and J gave up 2 bases, with 7 bases separating them. The germline V gene has CDR1 WNHNN and CDR2 SYGVQD (reference sequence). The CDR3 reads CASSESRQQETQYF. As DNA, the CDR3 is TGCGCCAGCAGTGAGTCCAGACAGCAAGAGACCCAGTACTTC.

The V and J genes are TRBV2 and TRBJ1-4; D is unresolved. The CDR3 length is 17 residues. Germline V gene sequence: CDR1 SNHLY, CDR2 FYNNEI. V lost 8 bases to trimming and J lost 4 bases, with 23 bases between them. CDR3 DNA sequence: TGTGCCAGCGAAGAGGAGGCTCGTCGGTGGGGTAATGAAAAACTGTTTTTT. Its protein is CASEEEARRWGNEKLFF.

The V gene is TRBV6-1, the J gene TRBJ1-2; 8 bases agree with TRBD1. Losses at the gene ends were 2 bases for V and 0 bases for J; bases not matched to a gene: 5. CDR3 length: 16 residues. Germline lookup yields CDR1 MNHNS and CDR2 SASEGT. CDR3 bases: TGTGCCAGCAGTGAACGGGACAGGCTGACTAACTATGGCTACACCTTC. It codes for CASSERDRLTNYGYTF.

The chain recombines TRBV5-6 with TRBJ2-5; D is unclear. V lost 0 bases, J lost 2 bases, and 8 bases lay in between. Germline values: CDR1 SGHDT, CDR2 YYEEEE. This CDR3 has 14 residues. The CDR3 coding sequence is TGTGCCAGCAGCTTGGCCTCGGGTCAAGAGACCCAGTACTTC. Translation gives CASSLASGQETQYF.

The chain combines TRBV10-2 with TRBJ2-3, with 10 bases identical to TRBD2. This CDR3 is built from 15 residues. Looked up from germline, CDR1 is WSHSY and CDR2 is SAAADI. V lost 2 bases and J lost 6; bases outside the gene matches: 5. The CDR3 DNA reads TGCGCCAGCAGTGAGGGCCTAGCGGGGGCGGATACGCAGTATTTT. It encodes CASSEGLAGADTQYF.

This clone was detected a few times. The chain carries TRBV5-1 and TRBJ1-2; 8 bases fit TRBD1. This CDR3 contains 14 residues. J was trimmed by 7 bases and V by 0 bases; bases with no gene match: 5. The germline CDR1 and CDR2 sequences are SGHRS and YFSETQ. The chain's CDR3 is CASSLAGQGFGYTF. The CDR3 region has the DNA TGCGCCAGCAGCTTGGCCGGACAGGGCTTTGGCTACACCTTC.

The chain joins TRBV9 to TRBJ2-1; 9 bases align to TRBD2. Germline V gene lookup returns CDR1 SGDLS and CDR2 YYNGEE. Unmatched junction bases numbered 4, after V lost 5 bases and J lost 10 bases. CDR3 length equals 12 residues. The CDR3 loop reads CASSRTSEEQFF. The CDR3 region has the DNA TGTGCCAGCAGTCGGACTAGCGAGGAGCAGTTCTTC.

A single count supports this clone. The rearrangement links TRBV27 to TRBJ2-1, with 8 bases identical to TRBD2. CDR1 is MNHEY, CDR2 SMNVEV, per germline (reference sequence). This CDR3 region has 17 residues. The junction had 16 bases not matched to a gene; V was cut back by 3 bases and J by 9 bases. The CDR3 region is CASSFLGGGTSYGEQFF. The CDR3 DNA follows: TGTGCCAGCAGTTTCTTAGGCGGGGGGACCTCTTACGGTGAGCAGTTCTTC.

The V and J genes are TRBV10-3 and TRBJ1-4; 8 nucleotides line up with TRBD1. J was trimmed by 7 bases and V by 7 bases; bases with no gene match: 5. The CDR3 is made up of 13 amino acids. Germline V gives CDR1 ENHRY, CDR2 SYGVKD. CDR3 DNA sequence: TGTGCCATCACAGGGGGCTTGGGTGAAAAACTGTTTTTT. Its protein is CAITGGLGEKLFF.

The chain has TRBV5-6 and TRBJ2-3, with TRBD2 matching over 10 bases. The CDR3 extends over 17 amino acids. V gave up 1 base and J gave up 0 bases; unmatched junction bases: 5. Per the germline V gene, CDR1 is SGHDT and CDR2 is YYEEEE. Here the CDR3 DNA reads TGTGCCAGCAGCTTGATAGCGGGGGGTATCAGCACAGATACGCAGTATTTT. Amino acids: CASSLIAGGISTDTQYF. The full variable domain, with the rest looked up from reference TRBV5-6 and TRBJ2-3, is DAGVTQSPTHLIKTRGQQVTLRCSPKSGHDTVSWYQQALGQGPQFIFQYYEEEERQRGNFPDRFSGHQFPNYSSELNVNALLLGDSALYLCASSLIAGGISTDTQYFGPGTRLTVL.

This rearrangement joins TRBV6-6 to TRBJ1-4, with D uncertain. This CDR3 has 12 residues. Germline assignment: CDR1 MNHNY and CDR2 SVGAGI (reference sequence). Deletions cut 1 base from V and 15 bases from J, with 12 bases between. The CDR3 loop is CASSYLEEWVFF. As DNA, the CDR3 is TGTGCCAGCAGTTACTTGGAAGAATGGGTGTTTTTT.

As DNA, the CDR3 is TGTGCCAGCTCATATCAGGGTTACACTGAAGCTTTCTTT. This codes for CASSYQGYTEAFF. The chain carries TRBV18 and TRBJ1-1; D might be TRBD1 (5 bases). Looked up from germline, CDR1 is KGHSH and CDR2 is LQKENI. Trimming left V 5 bases short and J 3 bases short, with 10 bases between. The CDR3 has 13 amino acids.

The J gene is TRBJ2-3, the V gene TRBV10-2, with 10 bases matching TRBD2. This CDR3 is 15 amino acids long. Germline CDR1 is WSHSY and CDR2 is SAAADI. The V and J ends lost 6 bases and 1 base, in that order; junction bases with no gene match: 4. The CDR3, as DNA: TGCGCCAGCAGGATAGCGGGGGGACGCACAGATACGCAGTATTTT. Translation gives CASRIAGGRTDTQYF.

This CDR3 reads CASSIGRGHVYNEQFF. The CDR3 region has the DNA TGTGCCAGCAGTATCGGCAGGGGCCACGTCTACAATGAGCAGTTCTTC. V and J are TRBV27 and TRBJ2-1; tentative D call: TRBD1 (6 bases). V lost 5 bases and J lost 3, with 17 bases in between. CDR3 length equals 16 residues. Germline CDR1 MNHEY, CDR2 SMNVEV (reference sequence).

The chain couples TRBV19 to TRBJ2-7, with a possible D match to TRBD1 (5 bases). The CDR3 length is 13 residues. CDR1 is LNHDA and CDR2 is SQIVND in the germline V gene (reference sequence). V shed 6 bases and J shed 9 bases, with 18 bases lying between them. The CDR3 bases are TGTGCCAGTAGCGACGACAGCCCTGCAAGGCAGTACTTC. It translates to CASSDDSPARQYF.

This chain links TRBV19 with TRBJ2-5; D is uncertain. The DNA end favors TRBJ2-7, so the J call may be wrong. The CDR3 has 15 amino acids. Germline V gene data show CDR1 as LNHDA and CDR2 as SQIVND (reference sequence). CDR3 region: CASSIDFRAPYEQYF. As DNA, the CDR3 is TGTGCCAGTAGTATAGATTTTCGGGCCCCCTACGAGCAGTACTTC.

DNA for the CDR3: TGTGCCAGCAGTTTAAGGCAGGGGGTGTATGAAAAACTGTTTTTT. Its translation: CASSLRQGVYEKLFF. The chain recombines TRBV27 with TRBJ1-4; 7 bases are shared with TRBD1. The junction had 6 bases not matched to a gene; V was cut back by 2 bases and J by 6 bases. Germline CDR1 reads MNHEY; CDR2 reads SMNVEV (reference sequence). The CDR3 is 15 amino acids.

This chain uses TRBV7-2 with TRBJ2-3; D remains ambiguous. Trimming left V 6 bases short and J 6 bases short, with 19 bases between. There are 15 residues in the CDR3. Germline CDR1 reads SGHTA; CDR2 reads FQGNSA. CDR3 DNA sequence: TGTGCCAGCAGTTCCTCAGGCGGATTTCAGGATACGCAGTATTTT. This gives the protein CASSSSGGFQDTQYF.

This clone has a single count. The chain is built from TRBV6-5 and TRBJ1-1, with D possibly being TRBD1 (5 bases). This CDR3 has 15 residues. V was clipped by 5 bases and J by 5 bases, with 18 bases between them. CDR1 is MNHEY and CDR2 is SVGAGI in the germline V gene. This CDR3 is CASSITGAGRTEAFF. CDR3 nucleotides: TGTGCCAGCAGTATCACCGGGGCAGGGCGGACTGAAGCTTTCTTT.

The chain is built from TRBV19 and TRBJ2-1, with 9 bases aligning to TRBD2. This CDR3 comprises 13 residues. V trimming: 3 bases; J trimming: 10 bases; junction bases outside the gene matches: 4. Looked up from germline, CDR1 is LNHDA and CDR2 is SQIVND (reference sequence). Here the CDR3 DNA reads TGTGCCAGTAGTATTAGCGGGGGCGGGGAGCAGTTCTTC. It is translated as CASSISGGGEQFF.

This clone was observed a single time. This chain links TRBV7-9 with TRBJ2-3; 10 nucleotides align to TRBD2. Germline values: CDR1 SEHNR, CDR2 FQNEAQ (reference sequence). This CDR3 region has 17 residues. V gave up 1 base and J gave up 4 bases; unmatched junction bases: 8. CDR3 DNA sequence: TGTGCCAGCAGCTTAGGGAGCGGGGGGGGCCCCGCAGATACGCAGTATTTT. It is translated as CASSLGSGGGPADTQYF.

The chain couples TRBV10-2 to TRBJ2-1; tentatively, D is TRBD2 (6 bases). The CDR3 has 16 residues. The germline V gene has CDR1 WSHSY and CDR2 SAAADI. Trimming left V 2 bases short and J 4 bases short, with 15 bases between. The CDR3 sequence: CASSEPGGIQYNEQFF. The CDR3 bases are TGCGCCAGCAGTGAGCCTGGGGGGATACAATACAATGAGCAGTTCTTC.